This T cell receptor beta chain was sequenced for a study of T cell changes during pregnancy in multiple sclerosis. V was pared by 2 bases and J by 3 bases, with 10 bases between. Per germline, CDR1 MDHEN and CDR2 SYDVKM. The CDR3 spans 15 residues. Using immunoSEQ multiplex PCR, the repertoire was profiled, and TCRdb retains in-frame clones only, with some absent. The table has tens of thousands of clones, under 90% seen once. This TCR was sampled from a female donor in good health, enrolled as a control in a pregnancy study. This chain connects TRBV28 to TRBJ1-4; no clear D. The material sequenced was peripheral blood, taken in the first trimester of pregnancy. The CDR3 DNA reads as TGTGCCAGCAGTTTAGCGGCAGTTTCTAATGAAAAACTGTTTTTT. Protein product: CASSLAAVSNEKLFF.